This TCR beta chain derives from a study of blood T cell repertoires in COVID-19. Study-wide background: Collection of acute and convalescent COVID-19 samples took place in the United States, Italy and Spain. Nucleic acid was either cDNA or gDNA, and it came from T cells, B-cell-depleted T cells, or PBMCs.

CDR3 length equals 14 residues. V lost 6 bases to trimming and J lost 7 bases; unmatched junction nucleotides: 4. The germline V gene has CDR1 SNHLY and CDR2 FYNNEI. In the original workflow: For nucleated cells, counts were estimated from reference gene primer amplification. Libraries were prepared by immunoSEQ multiplex PCR; TCRdb keeps only in-frame clonotypes and omits some of them. From that table come the V and J calls and clone size; the DNA was used to work out D and trimming. The data hold about 42,000 clones, with roughly 89% observed a single time. This chain uses TRBV2 with TRBJ1-4; 11 bases are a match to TRBD1. This TCR derives from a human donor in a cohort sampled during active COVID-19. Material: peripheral blood. The CDR3 DNA reads TGTGCCAGCAGAGCCGGGACAGGGGGTGAAAAACTGTTTTTT. Translating it yields CASRAGTGGEKLFF.